What follows are 28 T cell receptor beta chains derived from one specimen sequenced in a study of cytomegalovirus exposure and HLA in healthy donors. With 60 Vbeta and 13 Jbeta primers, the PCR was carried out. Assay: immunoSEQ multiplex PCR; the TCRdb copy retains only in-frame clones and omits some. This listing includes around 46,000 clones. Sequenced material: PBMCs. The origin of the receptors is a middle-aged woman in good health and CMV-seronegative.

This sequence joins TRBV5-1 and TRBJ1-1, with TRBD1 identical over 7 bases. The CDR3 runs to 13 residues. Germline V gene lookup returns CDR1 SGHRS and CDR2 YFSETQ. J gave up 3 bases and V 7 bases, and 6 bases lay outside the gene matches. The CDR3 DNA is TGCGCCAGCTCTGAACAGGGGTACACTGAAGCTTTCTTT. Protein sequence: CASSEQGYTEAFF. Supplemented by reference TRBV5-1 and TRBJ1-1, the full variable domain reads KAGVTQTPRYLIKTRGQQVTLSCSPISGHRSVSWYQQTPGQGLQFLFEYFSETQRNKGNFPGRFSGRQFSNSRSEMNVSTLELGDSALYLCASSEQGYTEAFFGQGTRLTVV.

The chain employs TRBV5-1 and TRBJ2-1, with TRBD2 matching 7 bases. Germline lookup yields CDR1 SGHRS and CDR2 YFSETQ. The V and J ends lost 4 bases and 8 bases, in that order; junction bases with no gene match: 3. The CDR3 spans 12 residues. The CDR3 nucleotides read TGCGCCAGCAGCCGGGGAGGGGATGAGCAGTTCTTC. Translating gives CASSRGGDEQFF.

The rearrangement links TRBV7-3 to TRBJ2-1, with 7 bases that match TRBD2. The germline V gene has CDR1 SGHTA and CDR2 FQGTGA. Trimming cost V 5 bases and J 7 bases; bases outside gene matches: 8. This CDR3 has 14 amino acids. For the CDR3, the DNA is TGTGCCAGCAGCCTGGGAGGGCCTGGTAATGAGCAGTTCTTC. As protein: CASSLGGPGNEQFF.

The chain combines TRBV13 with TRBJ1-2; 11 bases fit TRBD1. J gave up 4 bases and V 5 bases, and 3 bases lay outside the gene matches. CDR3 size: 14 residues. Germline CDR1 PRHDT, CDR2 FYEKMQ (reference sequence). The CDR3 DNA follows: TGTGCCAGCAGCCCGGGACAGGGGGTCTATGGCTACACCTTC. This sequence encodes CASSPGQGVYGYTF.

The chain is built from TRBV30 and TRBJ1-5, with a tentative D call TRBD1 (5 bases). Germline V gives CDR1 GTSNPN, CDR2 SVGIG (reference sequence). Trimming removed 8 bases at V and 0 bases at J, with 17 bases between. The CDR3 length is 15 residues. The CDR3 region has the DNA TGTGCCGGGGCCGCCGGGCCGAATAGCAATCAGCCCCAGCATTTT. This translates into CAGAAGPNSNQPQHF.

This chain links TRBV7-6 with TRBJ1-1; tentative D call: TRBD1 (5 bases). Per germline, CDR1 SGHVS and CDR2 FNYEAQ. V was pared by 2 bases and J by 1 base, with 8 bases between. The CDR3 covers 14 residues. DNA for the CDR3: TGTGCCAGCAGCTTATTAGGACAGAACACTGAAGCTTTCTTT. Translated, it gives CASSLLGQNTEAFF.

V usage is TRBV6-6 and J usage is TRBJ1-1; D may be TRBD1 (5 bases). The V end was cut by 0 bases, the J end by 0 bases, with 8 bases between. Germline values: CDR1 MNHNY, CDR2 SVGAGI (reference sequence). The CDR3 consists of 15 residues. Written as DNA, the CDR3 is TGTGCCAGCAGTTACTCCCGACAGTTGAACACTGAAGCTTTCTTT. The encoded protein is CASSYSRQLNTEAFF.

The rearrangement uses TRBV5-6 and TRBJ2-7; 8 nucleotides line up with TRBD1. CDR1 SGHDT and CDR2 YYEEEE come from the germline V gene. Unmatched junction bases numbered 11, after V lost 4 bases and J lost 5 bases. The CDR3 is 15 amino acids. CDR3 DNA: TGTGCCAGCAGCGGGACTGGACAGGGCCGGGACGAGCAGTACTTC. It yields the protein CASSGTGQGRDEQYF.

The chain combines TRBV29-1 with TRBJ1-1, with D uncertain. The V and J ends lost 3 bases and 5 bases respectively, with 10 bases between them. The CDR3 sequence is 12 residues long. Germline V CDR1 and CDR2: SQVTM, ANQGSEA. Written as DNA, the CDR3 is TGCAGCGTTGACCGGGAATTAACTGAAGCTTTCTTT. It codes for CSVDRELTEAFF.

The rearrangement uses TRBV7-9 and TRBJ1-4; 7 nucleotides match TRBD1. Germline V CDR1 and CDR2: SEHNR, FQNEAQ (reference sequence). The CDR3 has 15 amino acids. The trim removed 1 base at V and 5 bases at J, leaving 4 bases unmatched. CDR3 coding DNA: TGTGCCAGCAGCTTAGACAGGGGCGCCAATGAAAAACTGTTTTTT. Protein sequence: CASSLDRGANEKLFF.

The rearrangement joins TRBV5-1 to TRBJ1-2, with D unclear. Germline V CDR1 and CDR2: SGHRS, YFSETQ. The CDR3 runs to 13 residues. V was clipped by 3 bases and J by 10 bases, with 16 bases between them. This chain's CDR3 is CASSYGRGEHYTF. Written as DNA, the CDR3 is TGCGCCAGCAGCTACGGACGGGGAGAGCACTACACCTTC.

The rearrangement joins TRBV28 to TRBJ1-1; the match to TRBD1 covers 7 bases. Germline trimming cut 6 bases from V and 3 bases from J; bases unmatched to any gene: 7. The CDR3 consists of 14 residues. The germline V gene encodes CDR1 MDHEN and CDR2 SYDVKM. The chain's CDR3 is CASSLRTGDTEAFF. CDR3 bases: TGTGCCAGCAGCCTCCGGACAGGTGACACTGAAGCTTTCTTT.

The chain carries TRBV7-9 and TRBJ1-2; no definite D call. The CDR3 extends over 16 amino acids. Germline V CDR1 and CDR2: SEHNR, FQNEAQ (reference sequence). Between the trimmed V and J ends, which lost 2 bases and 7 bases, there was a span of 20 bases. CDR3 DNA: TGTGCCAGCAGCTTAATGGATTCAGAACCTGTAGCTGGCTACACCTTC. Its protein product is CASSLMDSEPVAGYTF.

About this clone itself: Other DNA sequences in the sample encode the same CDR3. The V and J genes are TRBV5-1 and TRBJ2-5, with D possibly matching TRBD1 (5 bases). The germline V gene encodes CDR1 SGHRS and CDR2 YFSETQ. Trimming removed 0 bases at V and 4 bases at J, with 13 bases between. The length of the CDR3 is 15 residues. As DNA, the CDR3 is TGCGCCAGCAGCTTGGAGGGAAGGGGTTCAGAGACCCAGTACTTC. Its protein product is CASSLEGRGSETQYF. Based on the CDR3 plus reference TRBV5-1 and TRBJ2-5, the full variable domain is KAGVTQTPRYLIKTRGQQVTLSCSPISGHRSVSWYQQTPGQGLQFLFEYFSETQRNKGNFPGRFSGRQFSNSRSEMNVSTLELGDSALYLCASSLEGRGSETQYFGPGTRLLVL.

The chain carries TRBV15 and TRBJ2-1; 8 positions agree with TRBD1. Germline CDR1 LNHNV, CDR2 YYDKDF (reference sequence). The CDR3 has 14 amino acids. The V and J ends lost 4 bases and 3 bases, in that order; junction bases with no gene match: 2. The CDR3 sequence: CATSKDRVYNEQFF. The CDR3 nucleotides read TGTGCCACCAGCAAGGACAGGGTCTACAATGAGCAGTTCTTC.

The chain joins TRBV19 to TRBJ1-1; D remains ambiguous. This CDR3 has 18 amino acids. V lost 3 bases, J lost 1 base, and 21 bases lay in between. Germline assignment: CDR1 LNHDA and CDR2 SQIVND (reference sequence). CDR3 sequence: CASSIPSSTEYTNTEAFF. DNA for the CDR3: TGTGCCAGTAGTATTCCCTCGTCGACGGAGTATACGAACACTGAAGCTTTCTTT.

This chain links TRBV7-2 with TRBJ1-2, with 7 bases aligning to TRBD1. The CDR3 extends over 14 amino acids. The germline V gene has CDR1 SGHTA and CDR2 FQGNSA. V was clipped by 3 bases and J by 8 bases; unmatched bases: 9. In DNA, the CDR3 is TGTGCCAGCAGCTTTATCAAGGGGGCTGGGGGCTACACCTTC. It translates to CASSFIKGAGGYTF.

V usage is TRBV25-1 and J usage is TRBJ2-2, with TRBD2 matching over 8 bases. V was pared by 3 bases and J by 4 bases, with 7 bases of the junction left unmatched. Germline loops: CDR1 MGHDK, CDR2 SYGVNS. The length of the CDR3 is 16 residues. CDR3 residues: CASSELAGIGTGELFF. The CDR3 DNA is TGTGCCAGCAGTGAGTTAGCGGGAATTGGCACCGGGGAGCTGTTTTTT.

CDR3 residues: CASSPGTSGYTGELFF. The CDR3 DNA reads TGTGCCAGCAGCCCAGGGACTAGCGGTTACACCGGGGAGCTGTTTTTT. The gene calls are TRBV11-3 and TRBJ2-2; 11 nucleotides agree with TRBD2. J was trimmed by 3 bases and V by 5 bases; bases with no gene match: 5. Germline V gene data show CDR1 as SGHNT and CDR2 as YENEEA. This CDR3 has 16 amino acids.

The chain joins TRBV29-1 to TRBJ2-7; 8 nucleotides match TRBD1. The CDR3 has 15 amino acids. J lost 3 bases, V lost 2 bases, and 9 bases had no gene match. In germline, CDR1 is SQVTM, CDR2 ANQGSEA. The CDR3 sequence is CSVESRAGQDYEQYF. CDR3 in DNA: TGCAGCGTTGAAAGCAGGGCGGGACAGGACTACGAGCAGTACTTC.

This chain joins TRBV28 and TRBJ1-2; D is unclear. Germline assignment: CDR1 MDHEN and CDR2 SYDVKM. The CDR3 is 13 amino acids. V was trimmed by 2 bases and J by 6 bases, leaving 10 bases between them. CDR3 protein: CASSLRDTDGYTF. The DNA for the CDR3 is TGTGCCAGCAGTTTACGAGACACCGATGGCTACACCTTC.

The chain links TRBV12-5 to TRBJ1-1; no reliable D call. The V gene lost 7 bases and the J gene lost 3 bases, with 12 bases spanning the gap. The CDR3 spans 13 residues. CDR1 LGHNT and CDR2 FRNRAP come from the germline V gene. The chain's CDR3 is CASAYTVYTEAFF. CDR3 sequence (DNA): TGTGCTAGTGCCTATACAGTATACACTGAAGCTTTCTTT.

V usage is TRBV30 and J usage is TRBJ1-1, with D perhaps TRBD1 (5 bases). V lost 5 bases to trimming and J lost 2 bases, with 18 bases between them. The CDR3 loop spans 15 amino acids. Germline loops: CDR1 GTSNPN, CDR2 SVGIG (reference sequence). The CDR3 DNA follows: TGTGCCTGGGGGGGGTCAGGAGCTCGCAACACTGAAGCTTTCTTT. It specifies CAWGGSGARNTEAFF.

As DNA, the CDR3 is TGTGCCAGTAAGACAGGTCAGGCTGAAAAACTGTTTTTT. This translates into CASKTGQAEKLFF. The rearrangement links TRBV19 to TRBJ1-4; tentative D call: TRBD1 (6 bases). In germline, CDR1 is LNHDA, CDR2 SQIVND (reference sequence). The length of the CDR3 is 13 residues. Trimming removed 7 bases at V and 7 bases at J, with 13 bases between. The full variable domain, rest sourced from reference TRBV19 and TRBJ1-4, is DGGITQSPKYLFRKEGQNVTLSCEQNLNHDAMYWYRQDPGQGLRLIYYSQIVNDFQKGDIAEGYSVSREKKESFPLTVTSAQKNPTAFYLCASKTGQAEKLFFGSGTQLSVL.

V gene TRBV5-4 combines with J gene TRBJ2-7; 9 bases agree with TRBD1. J lost 2 bases, V lost 0 bases, and 0 bases had no gene match. CDR3 length equals 14 residues. Germline CDR1 and CDR2: SGHNT and YYREEE (reference sequence). The CDR3 reads CASSLDRGPYEQYV. The DNA for the CDR3 is TGTGCCAGCAGCTTGGACAGGGGGCCCTACGAGCAGTACGTC.

A note on this clone: The junction differs from germline at one of its ends, possibly a read error. V and J are TRBV29-1 and TRBJ2-1; 10 bases match TRBD2. Germline-derived CDR1 and CDR2 are SQVTM and ANQGSEA. The CDR3 sequence is 15 residues long. The CDR3 here is CSVDPSGSSDNEQFF. The CDR3 region has the DNA TGCAGCGTTGACCCTAGCGGGAGCTCCGACAATGAGCAGTTCTTC.

V and J are TRBV4-3 and TRBJ2-7, with D possibly matching TRBD1 (6 bases). CDR3 length equals 16 residues. Germline CDR1 is LGHNA and CDR2 is YSLEER. Trimming took off 3 bases at V and 2 bases at J, with 17 bases between the two ends. As DNA, the CDR3 is TGCGCCAGCAGCCAGGCAATCTCGGGACACCCCTACGAGCAGTACTTC. Translated: CASSQAISGHPYEQYF.

The chain is built from TRBV5-4 and TRBJ2-7; D unclear. This CDR3 has 14 amino acids. The germline gives CDR1 SGHNT, CDR2 YYREEE (reference sequence). V dropped 1 base and J dropped 2 bases, with 10 bases sitting between them. The CDR3 DNA is TGTGCCAGCAGCTTGCATGGCGGCACCTACGAGCAGTACTTC. As protein: CASSLHGGTYEQYF.